Listed below are T cell receptor beta chains from one sample, sequenced in a study of blood T cells in healthy people across ages. TCRdb called the 5' RACE reads again in MiXCR, with one record for every CDR3 protein. The top ten hold 15% to 17% of the sample, which has 550,000 to 650,000 distinct CDR3 sequences, less than 35% seen once. Sequencing used blood. The receptors shown here come from a woman older than 75 in good health. CDR3s include the opening cysteine and the closing phenylalanine or tryptophan. D genes are given only for firm matches. Not all rows give a size; the values are once, few, many and, for expanded clones, a class.

d_gene: TRBD1
abundance: -
v_gene: TRBV27
j_gene: TRBJ1-1
len: 16
CDR3aa: CASCPFWNRGNTEAFF
CDR3nt: TGTGCCAGCTGCCCATTTTGGAACAGGGGGAACACTGAAGCTTTCTTT

d_gene: -
abundance: -
v_gene: TRBV2
j_gene: TRBJ1-3
len: 14
CDR3aa: CASSPETVGNTIYF
CDR3nt: TGTGCCAGCAGTCCGGAGACAGTTGGAAACACCATATATTTT

d_gene: TRBD1
abundance: many
v_gene: TRBV12-3/TRBV12-4
j_gene: TRBJ2-5
len: 15
CDR3aa: CASSQTGGNFETQYF
CDR3nt: TGTGCCAGCAGTCAGACAGGGGGTAATTTTGAGACCCAGTACTTC

d_gene: -
abundance: many
v_gene: TRBV15
j_gene: TRBJ2-5
len: 13
CDR3aa: CATSMTGRETQYF
CDR3nt: TGTGCCACCAGCATGACAGGCCGCGAGACCCAGTACTTC

d_gene: -
abundance: few
v_gene: TRBV30
j_gene: TRBJ2-5
len: 15
CDR3aa: CAWSVQLGVQETQYF
CDR3nt: TGTGCCTGGAGTGTACAACTGGGAGTCCAAGAGACCCAGTACTTC

d_gene: -
abundance: -
v_gene: TRBV3-1
j_gene: TRBJ1-1
len: 14
CDR3aa: CASSPPSTNTEAFF
CDR3nt: TGTGCCAGCAGCCCCCCCTCCACGAACACTGAAGCTTTCTTT

d_gene: -
abundance: -
v_gene: TRBV5-1
j_gene: TRBJ2-7
len: 16
CDR3aa: CASSLGWAVRSYEQYF
CDR3nt: TGCGCCAGCAGCTTGGGGTGGGCAGTGAGGTCCTACGAGCAGTACTTC

d_gene: TRBD2
abundance: -
v_gene: TRBV29-1
j_gene: TRBJ2-1
len: 16
CDR3aa: CSVVGLLAWAWNEQFF
CDR3nt: TGCAGCGTTGTAGGGCTACTAGCGTGGGCCTGGAATGAGCAGTTCTTC

d_gene: -
abundance: few
v_gene: TRBV12-3/TRBV12-4
j_gene: TRBJ2-2
len: 11
CDR3aa: CASSSRRELFF
CDR3nt: TGTGCCAGCAGTTCAAGGAGGGAGCTGTTTTTT

d_gene: TRBD2
abundance: many
v_gene: TRBV9
j_gene: TRBJ2-1
len: 16
CDR3aa: CASSARLAVFDNEQFF
CDR3nt: TGTGCCAGCAGCGCGAGACTAGCGGTTTTCGACAATGAGCAGTTCTTC